Below, 26 T cell receptor beta chains from the same sample are listed, as sequenced in a study of cytomegalovirus exposure and HLA in healthy donors. Researchers ran the PCR with 60 Vbeta and 13 Jbeta primers. Method: immunoSEQ multiplex PCR; TCRdb's copy keeps in-frame clones and lacks some. Its clone listing holds 45,000 to 70,000 clones. Material: PBMCs. The source of these receptors is a woman aged 30 to 39 in good health and CMV-seropositive.

The V gene is TRBV5-1, the J gene TRBJ2-5, with 13 positions matching TRBD2. The CDR3 has 17 residues. V lost 4 bases and J lost 3; bases outside the gene matches: 9. CDR1 and CDR2 from the germline V gene are SGHRS and YFSETQ. The CDR3, as DNA: TGCGCCAGCAGCCCGGGACTAGCGGGGATCCTCGAAGAGACCCAGTACTTC. Translated, it gives CASSPGLAGILEETQYF.

V and J are TRBV30 and TRBJ2-1; 12 bases map to TRBD2. The CDR3 consists of 17 residues. Germline V gene lookup returns CDR1 GTSNPN and CDR2 SVGIG (reference sequence). Germline trimming cut 2 bases from V and 5 bases from J; bases unmatched to any gene: 10. CDR3 DNA: TGTGCCTGGAGTTCCAAGACTAGCGGGAGCCACGACAATGAGCAGTTCTTC. Translating it yields CAWSSKTSGSHDNEQFF.

The chain recombines TRBV5-5 with TRBJ2-5; unclear D gene. CDR1 SGHKS and CDR2 YYEKEE come from the germline V gene (reference sequence). The CDR3 is made up of 13 amino acids. V lost 0 bases and J lost 0, with 3 bases in between. The CDR3 reads CASSLVYQETQYF. CDR3 DNA sequence: TGTGCCAGCAGCTTGGTCTACCAAGAGACCCAGTACTTC.

This sequence joins TRBV30 and TRBJ2-7; D may be TRBD2 (6 bases). Trimming took 5 bases from V and 3 from J, leaving 17 bases between them. Germline V gene lookup returns CDR1 GTSNPN and CDR2 SVGIG (reference sequence). The CDR3 is made up of 14 amino acids. CDR3: CAWASGLPYYEQYF. CDR3 nucleotides: TGTGCCTGGGCCTCGGGACTGCCCTACTACGAGCAGTACTTC.

The V and J genes are TRBV29-1 and TRBJ2-1; D is possibly TRBD1 (6 bases). V was pared by 5 bases and J by 5 bases, with 13 bases between. Germline V gene sequence: CDR1 SQVTM, CDR2 ANQGSEA. The CDR3 has 13 amino acids. The CDR3 region is CSVRRTEDNEQFF. CDR3 sequence (DNA): TGCAGCGTTCGGAGGACAGAAGACAATGAGCAGTTCTTC.

Concerning this clone itself: Other nucleotide sequences from this sample produce the same CDR3. J is TRBJ2-3 and V is TRBV2; D is possibly TRBD2 (6 bases). This CDR3 region has 15 residues. V lost 5 bases and J 2 bases, leaving 14 bases between the germline ends. CDR1 is SNHLY and CDR2 is FYNNEI in the germline V gene. The CDR3 coding sequence is TGTGCCAGCAGTAGGACTACAAAAAACACAGATACGCAGTATTTT. It specifies CASSRTTKNTDTQYF.

The rearrangement links TRBV5-1 to TRBJ1-6, with 8 bases identical to TRBD1. This CDR3 comprises 16 residues. Germline V gene lookup returns CDR1 SGHRS and CDR2 YFSETQ. V trimming: 4 bases; J trimming: 11 bases; junction bases outside the gene matches: 14. The CDR3 bases are TGCGCCAGCAGCCCCTCTCCCGGGACAGGAGGACCACCCCTCCACTTT. It encodes CASSPSPGTGGPPLHF.

The genes are TRBV29-1 and TRBJ2-1; 7 bases map to TRBD2. The CDR3 spans 14 residues. Looked up from germline, CDR1 is SQVTM and CDR2 is ANQGSEA. The V gene end was trimmed by 4 bases and the J gene end by 5 bases; junction bases not matched to a gene: 8. CDR3 in amino acids: CSVGEGGLNNEQFF. The CDR3 nucleotides read TGCAGCGTTGGAGAGGGAGGGCTTAACAATGAGCAGTTCTTC.

The chain is built from TRBV19 and TRBJ2-2, with a tentative D call TRBD1 (5 bases). The CDR3 contains 14 residues. In germline, CDR1 is LNHDA, CDR2 SQIVND (reference sequence). V shed 10 bases and J shed 1 base, with 13 bases lying between them. The CDR3 region is CATKDTWNTGELFF. Written as DNA, the CDR3 is TGTGCCACCAAGGACACCTGGAACACCGGGGAGCTGTTTTTT.

This sequence joins TRBV11-2 and TRBJ2-4, with 7 bases fitting TRBD1. The CDR3 is 15 residues long. V lost 3 bases and J lost 10; bases outside the gene matches: 12. The germline V gene has CDR1 SGHAT and CDR2 FQNNGV. The CDR3, as DNA: TGTGCCAGCAGCTTCCGGGACAGTGTACAGGGGATTCAGTACTTC. This codes for CASSFRDSVQGIQYF.

The chain carries TRBV7-6 and TRBJ2-1; 8 nucleotides agree with TRBD2. The CDR3 covers 14 residues. The ends lost 3 bases at V and 10 bases at J; junction bases unmatched: 8. The germline V gene has CDR1 SGHVS and CDR2 FNYEAQ. Here the CDR3 DNA reads TGTGCCAGCAGCTTGCGGGGTGCGGGGGGCGAGCAGTTCTTC. Translating gives CASSLRGAGGEQFF.

Concerning this clone: Other DNA sequences in this specimen translate into the identical CDR3. J is TRBJ1-2 and V is TRBV5-1; D not certain. This CDR3 is built from 13 residues. CDR1 and CDR2 (germline): SGHRS, YFSETQ. The ends were cut back, 2 bases at V and 3 bases at J, with 8 bases in the middle. CDR3 in DNA: TGCGCCAGCAGCTTTGAGGGTGACTATGGCTACACCTTC. Residues: CASSFEGDYGYTF.

The CDR3 DNA is TGTGCCAGCAGCTTGCAGGTTGGCGTTCGCTACGAGCAGTACTTC. Translating gives CASSLQVGVRYEQYF. The V and J genes are TRBV5-5 and TRBJ2-7, with no clear D. Germline lookup yields CDR1 SGHKS and CDR2 YYEKEE (reference sequence). This CDR3 has 15 residues. The ends were cut back, 1 base at V and 3 bases at J, with 14 bases in the middle.

The V gene is TRBV6-1, the J gene TRBJ2-7; 10 nucleotides agree with TRBD2. There are 15 residues in the CDR3. Per the germline V gene, CDR1 is MNHNS and CDR2 is SASEGT. After removal of 1 base from V and 0 bases from J, the junction contained 0 bases not matched to a gene. CDR3 loop: CASSEGTSGSYEQYF. The CDR3 nucleotides are TGTGCCAGCAGTGAAGGGACTAGCGGCTCCTACGAGCAGTACTTC.

The V gene is TRBV16, the J gene TRBJ1-3; D unclear. This CDR3 comprises 17 residues. Trimming took off 1 base at V and 0 bases at J, with 13 bases between the two ends. Germline lookup yields CDR1 KGHSY and CDR2 FQNENV. DNA for the CDR3: TGTGCCAGCAGCCAATTTTCGGAGACCGTCTCTGGAAACACCATATATTTT. The encoded protein is CASSQFSETVSGNTIYF.

The V and J genes are TRBV5-1 and TRBJ2-5, with 9 bases that match TRBD1. Germline V gives CDR1 SGHRS, CDR2 YFSETQ. With V trimmed by 4 bases and J by 4 bases, 5 bases remained unmatched. This CDR3 spans 14 amino acids. In DNA, the CDR3 is TGCGCCAGCAGCATCGGGACAGGGATAGAGACCCAGTACTTC. Translated: CASSIGTGIETQYF.

CDR3 DNA: TGTGCCAGCAGGCGACAGGGAGAGAAGGGTATTTTCTTT. This codes for CASRRQGEKGIFF. This sequence joins TRBV4-2 and TRBJ1-1, with 7 bases matching TRBD1. Looked up from germline, CDR1 is LGHNA and CDR2 is YNFKEQ. The CDR3 is 13 amino acids. V shed 6 bases and J 13 bases; nucleotides not matched to a gene: 14.

The chain uses TRBV27 and TRBJ2-7; no firm D call. The V end lost 6 bases, the J end lost 0 bases, and 15 bases lay between the germline ends. Germline V gene data show CDR1 as MNHEY and CDR2 as SMNVEV (reference sequence). This CDR3 spans 15 amino acids. This CDR3 is CASSRWPASSYEQYF. DNA of the CDR3: TGTGCCAGCAGCCGCTGGCCAGCGAGCTCCTACGAGCAGTACTTC.

The rearrangement uses TRBV7-2 and TRBJ2-5; 7 positions agree with TRBD2. CDR3 length equals 16 residues. V shed 4 bases and J 0 bases; nucleotides not matched to a gene: 8. Germline V gives CDR1 SGHTA, CDR2 FQGNSA. CDR3 in amino acids: CASSYGTTVNQETQYF. In nucleotides, the CDR3 is TGTGCCAGCAGCTACGGGACTACCGTTAACCAAGAGACCCAGTACTTC.

The genes are TRBV30 and TRBJ1-2; D is unresolved. CDR3 length: 12 amino acids. CDR1 and CDR2 (germline): GTSNPN, SVGIG (reference sequence). Trimming removed 1 base from V and 7 bases from J, with 10 bases in between. CDR3 sequence reads: CAWSAGVGGYTF. The CDR3 DNA sequence: TGTGCCTGGAGTGCCGGGGTTGGTGGCTACACCTTC.

The gene calls are TRBV30 and TRBJ2-7; D is unclear. The V gene lost 0 bases and the J gene lost 2 bases, with 20 bases spanning the gap. CDR3 length: 17 amino acids. CDR1 GTSNPN and CDR2 SVGIG come from the germline V gene (reference sequence). DNA for the CDR3: TGTGCCTGGAGTGTACGACAATATGAAGAGTCGCCCTACGAGCAGTACTTC. Its translation is CAWSVRQYEESPYEQYF.

J is TRBJ1-5 and V is TRBV18; 7 bases fit TRBD1. The germline V gene encodes CDR1 KGHSH and CDR2 LQKENI. The ends lost 8 bases at V and 4 bases at J; junction bases unmatched: 5. The CDR3 has 13 amino acids. CDR3 loop: CASRGQINQPQHF. CDR3 nucleotides: TGTGCCAGCCGGGGACAGATTAATCAGCCCCAGCATTTT.

With respect to this clone: Relative to the germline gene, one junction end is altered; a read error may explain this. The chain links TRBV7-7 to TRBJ1-1; maybe TRBD1 (6 bases). This CDR3 has 13 residues. The germline V gene has CDR1 SSHAT and CDR2 FNYEAQ (reference sequence). The CDR3 loop reads CASSREQGSKAFF. The DNA for the CDR3 is TGTGCTAGCAGCCGAGAACAGGGATCTAAAGCTTTCTTT.

The chain has TRBV4-1 and TRBJ2-5; the match to TRBD2 covers 10 bases. The J call is uncertain, as TRBJ2-7 better fits the DNA end. From germline, CDR1 is MGHRA and CDR2 YSYEKL. CDR3 length: 14 residues. The CDR3: CASSQDSGRYEQYF. In nucleotides, the CDR3 is TGCGCCAGCAGCCAGGATAGCGGGAGGTACGAGCAGTACTTC.

With respect to this clone: A junction end diverges from the germline sequence, so it may reflect a read error. The CDR3 sequence is CASSLDRGETQYF. In nucleotides, the CDR3 is TGTGCTAGCAGCTTAGATCGGGGAGAGACCCAGTACTTC. The chain recombines TRBV7-7 with TRBJ2-5; D may be TRBD2 (5 bases). Germline CDR1 SSHAT, CDR2 FNYEAQ (reference sequence). CDR3 size: 13 residues.

This rearrangement joins TRBV7-9 to TRBJ1-1; TRBD1 matches at 9 bases. CDR3 length equals 16 residues. Trimming took 0 bases from V and 4 from J; bases not matched to a gene: 6. Germline-derived CDR1 and CDR2 are SEHNR and FQNEAQ (reference sequence). The CDR3 region is CASSLANGQGFTEAFF. The CDR3 DNA sequence: TGTGCCAGCAGCTTAGCGAATGGACAGGGGTTCACTGAAGCTTTCTTT.